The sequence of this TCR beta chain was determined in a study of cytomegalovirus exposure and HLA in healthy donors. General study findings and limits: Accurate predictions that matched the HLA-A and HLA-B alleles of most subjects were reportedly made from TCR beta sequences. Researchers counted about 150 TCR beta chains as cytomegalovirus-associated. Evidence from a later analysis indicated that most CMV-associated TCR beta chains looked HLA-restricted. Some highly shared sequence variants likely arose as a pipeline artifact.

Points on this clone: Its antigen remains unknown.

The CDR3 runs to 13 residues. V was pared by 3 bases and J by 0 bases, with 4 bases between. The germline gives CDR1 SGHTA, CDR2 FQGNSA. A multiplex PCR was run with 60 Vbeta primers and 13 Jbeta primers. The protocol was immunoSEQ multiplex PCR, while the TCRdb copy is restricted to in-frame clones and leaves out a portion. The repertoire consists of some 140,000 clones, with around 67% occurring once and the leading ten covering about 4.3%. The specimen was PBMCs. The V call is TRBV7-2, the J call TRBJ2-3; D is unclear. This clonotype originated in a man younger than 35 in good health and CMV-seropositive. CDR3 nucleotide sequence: TGTGCCAGCAGCTTCGGGAGCACAGATACGCAGTATTTT. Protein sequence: CASSFGSTDTQYF.